This entry is about one T cell receptor beta chain. Its antigen remains unidentified. Nothing much larger sits one base from this clone, and base qualities are not available. For commercial TCRB immunosequencing, five hundred nanograms of biopsy DNA were submitted for each sample. Adaptive Biotechnology amplified the CDR3 regions from genomic DNA with a two-step multiplex PCR designed to control amplification bias. The first PCR used primers for every V and J gene segment; the second PCR added barcodes and Illumina adapters. CDR3 libraries were sequenced using an Illumina instrument. The published analysis was carried out like this. Analysis combined the vendor-provided pipelines with custom analysis of raw data in R/Bioconductor under R version 3.3.0. Clonality, which ranges from 0 to 1, was calculated as the inverse of the normalised Shannon entropy across all productive clones. The repertoire share taken up by the top 100 clones defined high-frequency clones, and only clones that passed a 95% confidence test were kept. Repertoire diversity was measured with the Simpson index, and overlap between samples was measured with the Morisita-Horn index. What TCRdb holds here is the immuneACCESS table cut down to in-frame rearrangements. Part of the clones is not present; checked against another copy, under half of the missing clones reflect an unresolved V gene, and the others are unexplained. The DNA was the basis for D and trimming; V, J and clone size are from that table. This sample holds about 7,000 clones; 65% to 80% were observed only once. Less than 3.5% of the sample is held by the ten biggest clonotypes.

To be eligible, patients had to be adults with ileal or ileocolonic Crohn's disease and an indication for ileocolonic resection. Whole ileal mucosal biopsies were stored frozen at -80°C before DNA extraction. Genomic DNA was extracted from frozen whole biopsies using a TRizol-based method and was quantified with a NanoDrop 2000 spectrophotometer. These data belong to a study of T cell repertoires in ileal Crohn's disease (dated by TCRdb to about 2019). For context, the study as a whole: The median duration of disease was 7.5 to 9.5 years, and at the time of surgery 35% of patients were active smokers. All patients had surgery for a complication: stricturing disease in about 60% and penetrating disease in about 40%. Roughly half of the patients were given postoperative therapy, with 11 receiving thiopurines and some 19 receiving anti-TNF agents. TCR repertoire analysis was performed in a few dozen Crohn's disease patients drawn from a prospective multicentre cohort. The study was conducted in parallel with a multicentre cohort built to find predictors of early endoscopic recurrence after ileocolonic resection. A Rutgeerts score higher than i0 was the definition used for endoscopic postoperative recurrence. A total of roughly 170 mucosal samples from 60 or so patients were sequenced, collected from several sites on the surgical specimen and at postoperative endoscopy. Results and caveats for the whole study, not just this receptor: Patients who were active smokers at surgery had a significantly higher proportion of clonal expansions than non-smokers (approximately 26% vs 17%, p=0.02). More high-frequency clones were carried by sorted CD8 T cells than by CD4 T cells, suggesting that mucosal expansions were mainly CD8. Higher percentages of high-frequency clones at the time of surgery were linked to endoscopic recurrence, and every patient with clonality above 26.8% (18/57) had recurrence. Only a subgroup of patients, of unstated size, had their mucosal CD4 and CD8 T cells sorted and sequenced.

Counted from cysteine to phenylalanine, this CDR3 has 16 amino acids. Kept here is only the CDR3 DNA, which spans 48 bases and is read in frame from base 1. For this chain, trimming is 4 bases at the V end and 2 bases at the J end, and the number of junction bases without a gene match is 8. Based on the germline V gene (reference sequence), the CDR1 and CDR2 sequences are SGHNT and YYREEE. The sequence was obtained from an adult with Crohn's disease. The chain links TRBV5-4 with TRBJ2-1, with 8 middle bases fitting TRBD1. Material: ileal tissue. The bases read TGTGCCAGCAGCCCGCGGACAGGGCAACCCTACAATGAGCAGTTCTTC. Its translation is CASSPRTGQPYNEQFF. Outside the CDR3, residues come from the reference TRBV5-4 and TRBJ2-1 proteins, so the full variable domain is: ETGVTQSPTHLIKTRGQQVTLRCSSQSGHNTVSWYQQALGQGPQFIFQYYREEENGRGNFPPRFSGLQFPNYSSELNVNALELDDSALYLCASSPRTGQPYNEQFFGPGTRLTVL.